This TCR beta chain was sequenced in a study of PD-L1 blockade in urothelial cancer. In the study overall: Males with urothelial cancer arising in the bladder constituted most of the roughly 30 patients. Patients had been given 0 to 3 earlier chemotherapy regimens.

TCRdb's table, derived via immunoSEQ multiplex PCR, lists solely in-frame clones and lacks some. The sample includes about 100,000 clones, about 90% of them seen just once. This CDR3 has 15 amino acids. V was cut by 3 bases and J by 6 bases, with 14 bases left in between. Looked up from germline, CDR1 is LNHDA and CDR2 is SQIVND (reference sequence). This clonotype originated in a woman older than 75 with urothelial cancer. The specimen was PBMCs, collected around atezolizumab (anti-PD-L1) treatment. The chain couples TRBV19 to TRBJ1-4; D call uncertain. The chain's CDR3 is CASSIARVMDEKLFF. CDR3 sequence (DNA): TGTGCCAGTAGTATCGCGAGGGTGATGGATGAAAAACTGTTTTTT.